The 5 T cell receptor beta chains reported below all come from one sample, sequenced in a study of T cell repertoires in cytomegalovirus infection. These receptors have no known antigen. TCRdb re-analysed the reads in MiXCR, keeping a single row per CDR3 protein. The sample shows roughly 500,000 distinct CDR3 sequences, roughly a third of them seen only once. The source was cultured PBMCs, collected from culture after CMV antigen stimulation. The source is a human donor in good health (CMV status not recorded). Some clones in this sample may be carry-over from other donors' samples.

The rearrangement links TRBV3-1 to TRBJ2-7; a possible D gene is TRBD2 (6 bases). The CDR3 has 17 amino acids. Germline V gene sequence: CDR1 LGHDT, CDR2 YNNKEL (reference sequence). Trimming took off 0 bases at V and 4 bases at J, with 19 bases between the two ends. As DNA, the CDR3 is TGTGCCAGCAGCCAAGATCCCGTCGGGAGCCCCCGGTACGAGCAGTACTTC. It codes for CASSQDPVGSPRYEQYF.

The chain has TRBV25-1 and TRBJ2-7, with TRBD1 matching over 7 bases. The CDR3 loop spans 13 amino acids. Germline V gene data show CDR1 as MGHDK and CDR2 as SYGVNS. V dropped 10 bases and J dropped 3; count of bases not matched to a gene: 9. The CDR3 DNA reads TGTGCCATCAATTCATCAGGGGGCTACGAGCAGTACGTC. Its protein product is CAINSSGGYEQYV.

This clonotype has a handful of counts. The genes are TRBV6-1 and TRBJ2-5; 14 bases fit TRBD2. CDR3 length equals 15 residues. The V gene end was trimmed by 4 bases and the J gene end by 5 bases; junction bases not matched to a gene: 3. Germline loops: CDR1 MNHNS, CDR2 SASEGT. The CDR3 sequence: CASSVGLAGVETQYF. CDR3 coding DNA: TGTGCCAGCAGTGTGGGACTAGCGGGAGTCGAGACCCAGTACTTC.

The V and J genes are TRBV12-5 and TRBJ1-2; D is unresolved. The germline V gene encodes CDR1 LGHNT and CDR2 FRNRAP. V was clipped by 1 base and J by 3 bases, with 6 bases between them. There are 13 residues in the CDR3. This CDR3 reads CASGLADDYGYTF. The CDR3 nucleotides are TGTGCTAGTGGTTTGGCGGACGACTATGGCTACACCTTC.

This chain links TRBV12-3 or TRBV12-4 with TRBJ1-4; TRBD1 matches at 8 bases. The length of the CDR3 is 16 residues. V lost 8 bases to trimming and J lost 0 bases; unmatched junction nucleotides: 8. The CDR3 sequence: CASGGQGSTTNEKLFF. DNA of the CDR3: TGTGCCAGCGGTGGACAGGGCTCCACAACTAATGAAAAACTGTTTTTT.